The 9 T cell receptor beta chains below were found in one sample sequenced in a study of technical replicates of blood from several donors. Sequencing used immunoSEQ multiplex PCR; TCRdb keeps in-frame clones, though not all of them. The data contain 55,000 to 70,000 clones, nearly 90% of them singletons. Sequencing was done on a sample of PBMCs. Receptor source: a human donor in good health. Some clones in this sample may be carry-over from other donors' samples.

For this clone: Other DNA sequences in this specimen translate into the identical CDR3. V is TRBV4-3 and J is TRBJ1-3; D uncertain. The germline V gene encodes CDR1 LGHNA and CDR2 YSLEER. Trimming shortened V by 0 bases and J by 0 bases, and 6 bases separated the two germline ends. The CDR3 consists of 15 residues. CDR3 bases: TGCGCCAGCAGCCAAGAGAGAGGCTCTGGAAACACCATATATTTT. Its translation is CASSQERGSGNTIYF.

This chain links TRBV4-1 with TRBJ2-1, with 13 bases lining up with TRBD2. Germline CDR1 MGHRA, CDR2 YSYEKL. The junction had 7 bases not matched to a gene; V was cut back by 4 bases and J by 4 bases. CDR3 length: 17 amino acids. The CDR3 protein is CASSLRTSGGKYNEQFF. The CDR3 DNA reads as TGCGCCAGCAGCCTCAGGACTAGCGGGGGAAAATACAATGAGCAGTTCTTC.

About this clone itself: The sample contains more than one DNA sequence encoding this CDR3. CDR3 nucleotide sequence: TGTGCCAGCAGCTTACAGGGCGGTACCTACGAGCAGTACTTC. Translated, it gives CASSLQGGTYEQYF. The chain employs TRBV5-4 and TRBJ2-7; weak D call: TRBD1 (6 bases). Trimming pared 2 bases from V and 2 bases from J, leaving 11 bases between. The CDR3 is 14 residues long. Germline CDR1 and CDR2: SGHNT and YYREEE (reference sequence).

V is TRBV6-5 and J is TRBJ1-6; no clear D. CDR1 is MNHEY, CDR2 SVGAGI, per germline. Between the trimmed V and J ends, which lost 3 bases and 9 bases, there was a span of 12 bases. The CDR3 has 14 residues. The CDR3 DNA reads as TGTGCCAGCAGTTATGCTGACCGCGGTTCACCCCTCCACTTT. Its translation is CASSYADRGSPLHF.

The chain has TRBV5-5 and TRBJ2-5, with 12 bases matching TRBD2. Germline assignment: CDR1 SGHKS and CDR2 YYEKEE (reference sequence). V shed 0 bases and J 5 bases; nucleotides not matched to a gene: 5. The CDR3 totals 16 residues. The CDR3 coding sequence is TGTGCCAGCAGCTTGGAACTAGCGGGGGGCCGGGAGACCCAGTACTTC. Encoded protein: CASSLELAGGRETQYF.

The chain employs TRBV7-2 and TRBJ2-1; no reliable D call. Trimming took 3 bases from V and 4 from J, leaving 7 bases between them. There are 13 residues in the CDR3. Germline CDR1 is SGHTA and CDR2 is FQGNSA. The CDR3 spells CASSFRWYNEQFF. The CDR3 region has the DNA TGTGCCAGCAGCTTTAGATGGTACAATGAGCAGTTCTTC.

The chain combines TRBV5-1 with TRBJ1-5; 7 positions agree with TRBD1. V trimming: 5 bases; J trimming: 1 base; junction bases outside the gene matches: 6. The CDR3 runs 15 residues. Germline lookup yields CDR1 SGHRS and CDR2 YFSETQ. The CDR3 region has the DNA TGCGCCAGCAGACGAACAGGGGACAGCAATCAGCCCCAGCATTTT. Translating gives CASRRTGDSNQPQHF. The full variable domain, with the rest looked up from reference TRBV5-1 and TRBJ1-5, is KAGVTQTPRYLIKTRGQQVTLSCSPISGHRSVSWYQQTPGQGLQFLFEYFSETQRNKGNFPGRFSGRQFSNSRSEMNVSTLELGDSALYLCASRRTGDSNQPQHFGDGTRLSIL.

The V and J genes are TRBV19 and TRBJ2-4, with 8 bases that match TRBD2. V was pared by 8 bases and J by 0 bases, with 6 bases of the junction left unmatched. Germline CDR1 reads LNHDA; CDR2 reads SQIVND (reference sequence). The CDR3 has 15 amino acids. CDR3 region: CASSESGRAKNIQYF. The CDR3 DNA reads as TGTGCCAGTTCGGAGAGCGGGAGAGCCAAAAACATTCAGTACTTC.

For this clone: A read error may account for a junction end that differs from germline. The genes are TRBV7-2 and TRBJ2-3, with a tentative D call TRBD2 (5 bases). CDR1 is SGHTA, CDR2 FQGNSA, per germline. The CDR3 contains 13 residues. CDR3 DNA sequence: TGTGCCAGCAGCTTAGCGTTTCCCGGTGGAGGTGTTTTT. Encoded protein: CASSLAFPGGGVF.